This T cell receptor beta chain came from a study of blood T cell repertoires in COVID-19. Sequenced by immunoSEQ multiplex PCR; TCRdb stores in-frame clones only, minus some. The profile shows 120,000 or so clones, more than 75% of them singletons. Germline V lookup: CDR1 SQVTM, CDR2 ANQGSEA. Germline trimming cut 4 bases from V and 5 bases from J; bases unmatched to any gene: 9. This CDR3 is 14 amino acids long. The source of this sequence is a man in his 60s with COVID-19, enrolled during active disease. V is TRBV29-1 and J is TRBJ1-1; TRBD1 aligns across 8 bases. Sequencing input: peripheral blood. In DNA, the CDR3 is TGCAGCGTTGGGGCCCGACAGGGGAGTACTGAAGCTTTCTTT. Translated: CSVGARQGSTEAFF. Full variable domain (remainder filled in from reference TRBV29-1 and TRBJ1-1): SAVISQKPSRDICQRGTSLTIQCQVDSQVTMMFWYRQQPGQSLTLIATANQGSEATYESGFVIDKFPISRPNLTFSTLTVSNMSPEDSSIYLCSVGARQGSTEAFFGQGTRLTVV.